This T cell receptor (beta chain) was identified in a study of blood T cell repertoires in COVID-19. Study summary: From the United States, Italy and Spain came samples of acute and convalescent COVID-19. The cDNA or gDNA used as material had been derived from T cells, B-cell-depleted T cells, or PBMCs.

Authors' methods: Estimation of nucleated cell counts was performed using reference gene primer amplification. Sequencing used immunoSEQ multiplex PCR; TCRdb keeps in-frame clones, though not all of them. The DNA gave D and trimming, while V, J and clone size come from that table. The sample has under 60,000 clones, approximately 80% seen once; the top ten hold under 60%. J was trimmed by 1 base and V by 8 bases; bases with no gene match: 6. The length of the CDR3 is 15 residues. Germline loops: CDR1 KGHSH, CDR2 LQKENI. Material for sequencing was peripheral blood. The sequence was obtained from a man in his 70s with acute or convalescent COVID-19. The chain employs TRBV18 and TRBJ1-5; TRBD1 matches 9 bases. CDR3 region: CASAGQGGSNQPQHF. CDR3 nucleotide sequence: TGTGCCAGCGCGGGACAGGGAGGGAGCAATCAGCCCCAGCATTTT.